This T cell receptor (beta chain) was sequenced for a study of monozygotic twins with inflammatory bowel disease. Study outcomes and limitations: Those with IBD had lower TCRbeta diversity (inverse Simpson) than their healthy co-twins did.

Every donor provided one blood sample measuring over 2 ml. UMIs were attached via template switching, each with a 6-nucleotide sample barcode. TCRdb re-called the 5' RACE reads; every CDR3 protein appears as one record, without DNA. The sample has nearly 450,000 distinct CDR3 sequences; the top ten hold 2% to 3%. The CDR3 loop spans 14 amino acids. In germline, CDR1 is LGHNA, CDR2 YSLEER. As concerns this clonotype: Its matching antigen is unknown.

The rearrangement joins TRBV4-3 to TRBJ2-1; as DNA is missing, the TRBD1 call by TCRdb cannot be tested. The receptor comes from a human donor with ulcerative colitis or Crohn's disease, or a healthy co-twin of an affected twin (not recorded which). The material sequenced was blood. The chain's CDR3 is CASSRSGVYNEQFF.